The clone carrying this T cell receptor (beta chain) was picked up many times. The target antigen is unknown. The data are from a study of molecular identifiers for immune sequencing clone quantification. The study, taken as a whole, reports: Spiked-in Jurkat TCR RNA corresponding to one cell was reported as detectable against around 1 million naive cells.

TCR libraries were built in bulk with a published protocol and specific TCR primers. TCRdb re-analysed the PCR reads in MiXCR, keeping a single row per CDR3 protein. The sample contains about 86,000 distinct CDR3 sequences, roughly 23% of which appear only once. Looked up from germline, CDR1 is MNHNS and CDR2 is SASEGT. CDR3 length: 16 residues. Deletions cut 5 bases from V and 2 bases from J, with 17 bases between. The CD8+CD4-CCR7+CD45RA+ phenotype defined the sorted naive CD8 T cells. Sequenced input: naive CD8+ T cells from blood, with Jurkat cell RNA spiked in. The subset was: FACS-sorted CD8+CD4-CCR7+CD45RA+ naive T cells. This sequence joins TRBV6-1 and TRBJ2-3; D perhaps matches TRBD2 (6 bases). The clonotype comes from a human donor in good health. Some libraries in this study had Jurkat cell RNA spiked in. The CDR3 coding sequence is TGTGCCAGCAGTCTCCAGGGACTTGAAATCACAGATACGCAGTATTTT. It is translated as CASSLQGLEITDTQYF.